These 27 T cell receptor beta chains share one sample of origin, sequenced in a study of T cell repertoires in cytomegalovirus infection. TCRdb reprocessed the reads via MiXCR and lists one record per CDR3 protein. The sample holds around 550,000 distinct CDR3 sequences, around a quarter seen once. Sequencing was done on a sample of PBMCs. The receptor source for this set is a human donor in good health (CMV status not recorded). Some clones in this sample may be carry-over from other donors' samples.

The V call is TRBV13, the J call TRBJ1-3, with 7 bases lining up with TRBD1. V dropped 5 bases and J dropped 4; count of bases not matched to a gene: 8. CDR3 length: 15 residues. Germline CDR1 and CDR2: PRHDT and FYEKMQ (reference sequence). In DNA form, the CDR3 reads TGTGCCAGCAGCCTAGCCCGGACAGGAGGAAACACCATATATTTT. As protein: CASSLARTGGNTIYF.

In the case of this clonotype: The CDR3 does not close with the conserved phenylalanine or tryptophan, likely indicating a read error. V is TRBV7-6 and J is TRBJ2-1; D is possibly TRBD1 or TRBD2 (5 bases each). Trimming stripped 4 bases from V and 8 bases from J, with 18 bases between. CDR3 length: 15 residues. CDR1 is SGHVS and CDR2 is FNYEAQ in the germline V gene. CDR3 loop: CASSSVAWDGDEQFL. The CDR3 bases are TGTGCCAGCAGCTCCGTGGCGTGGGACGGGGATGAGCAGTTCTTA.

This clonotype has just a few counts. The CDR3 DNA reads TGTGCCAGTAGCACAGGGGTGAAGGATGGCTACACCTTC. Its translation: CASSTGVKDGYTF. The J gene is TRBJ1-2, the V gene TRBV19; 7 nucleotides match TRBD1. The CDR3 has 13 amino acids. Trimming removed 6 bases from V and 6 bases from J; junction bases left unmatched: 7. Germline CDR1 is LNHDA and CDR2 is SQIVND (reference sequence).

The V gene is TRBV20-1, the J gene TRBJ2-7, with 8 bases aligning to TRBD1. The CDR3 consists of 13 residues. Losses at the gene ends were 6 bases for V and 1 base for J; bases not matched to a gene: 5. Germline V CDR1 and CDR2: DFQATT, SNEGSKA (reference sequence). CDR3: CSAPGTGSYEQYF. The DNA of the CDR3 is TGCAGTGCCCCCGGGACAGGATCCTACGAGCAGTACTTC.

This rearrangement joins TRBV28 to TRBJ2-1; D is ambiguous. Per the germline V gene, CDR1 is MDHEN and CDR2 is SYDVKM. Trimming cost V 3 bases and J 0 bases, with 9 bases left between them. This CDR3 contains 15 residues. CDR3: CASSFPGYSYNEQFF. In nucleotides, the CDR3 is TGTGCCAGCAGTTTTCCGGGCTACTCCTACAATGAGCAGTTCTTC.

There are many counts of this clonotype. Germline is not matched at one junction end, which may reflect a read error. CDR3 bases: TGTGCCAGCAGTGACTCTAAGACTAGCGGGAGGGCCATAGAGCAGTTCTTC. Translating gives CASSDSKTSGRAIEQFF. The V gene is TRBV6-5, the J gene TRBJ2-1, with 14 bases identical to TRBD2. Germline V gene sequence: CDR1 MNHEY, CDR2 SVGAGI. The CDR3 length is 17 residues.

The chain recombines TRBV20-1 with TRBJ2-2; D gene unclear. Germline V CDR1 and CDR2: DFQATT, SNEGSKA (reference sequence). The CDR3 runs to 14 residues. The V gene lost 5 bases and the J gene lost 1 base, with 11 bases spanning the gap. The CDR3 region has the DNA TGCAGTGCTTGGAAAGGGATGAACACCGGGGAGCTGTTTTTT. It specifies CSAWKGMNTGELFF.

This chain uses TRBV10-3 with TRBJ2-1; no clear D gene. Germline values: CDR1 ENHRY, CDR2 SYGVKD. The germline V and J ends were trimmed by 3 bases and 8 bases, with 5 bases remaining between them. CDR3 length equals 11 residues. The CDR3 coding sequence is TGTGCCATCAGTGATATGGATGAGCAGTTCTTC. This translates into CAISDMDEQFF.

This clonotype was recorded once. The rearrangement uses TRBV20-1 and TRBJ2-5; D is undetermined. Trimming stripped 1 base from V and 5 bases from J, with 8 bases between. CDR1 is DFQATT, CDR2 SNEGSKA, per germline (reference sequence). This CDR3 spans 12 amino acids. CDR3 nucleotides: TGCAGTGCTAGAGGGGATGGGGAGACCCAGTACTTC. It yields the protein CSARGDGETQYF.

This clonotype showed up many times. This chain uses TRBV7-9 with TRBJ2-1; 8 nucleotides match TRBD2. This CDR3 has 15 residues. V trimming: 7 bases; J trimming: 6 bases; junction bases outside the gene matches: 11. In germline, CDR1 is SEHNR, CDR2 FQNEAQ (reference sequence). Written as DNA, the CDR3 is TGTGCCAGCACCCCGCGGGGGGACTACCCCAATGAGCAGTTCTTC. This sequence encodes CASTPRGDYPNEQFF.

This clonotype has just a few counts. The chain recombines TRBV6-1 with TRBJ1-5, with 9 bases identical to TRBD1. The germline V gene encodes CDR1 MNHNS and CDR2 SASEGT. The CDR3 is 17 amino acids. The V gene end was trimmed by 6 bases and the J gene end by 4 bases; junction bases not matched to a gene: 13. Here the CDR3 DNA reads TGTGCCAGCAGGCGATCGACAGGGGGTAGTGCGAATCAGCCCCAGCATTTT. Amino acids: CASRRSTGGSANQPQHF.

This clonotype has only a few counts. The gene calls are TRBV4-3 and TRBJ1-2; tentatively, D is TRBD1 (5 bases). The CDR3 runs to 15 residues. Per germline, CDR1 LGHNA and CDR2 YSLEER. Trimming took 1 base from V and 3 from J, leaving 12 bases between them. The chain's CDR3 is CASSQVGQGDYGYTF. CDR3 sequence (DNA): TGCGCCAGCAGCCAAGTTGGCCAGGGCGACTATGGCTACACCTTC.

The chain combines TRBV7-8 with TRBJ2-7; TRBD1 agrees at 9 bases. Per germline, CDR1 SGHVS and CDR2 FQNEAQ. The CDR3 loop spans 14 amino acids. J lost 4 bases, V lost 3 bases, and 4 bases had no gene match. DNA for the CDR3: TGTGCCAGCAGCTTTACAGGGGGCCGATACGAGCAGTACGTC. Translation gives CASSFTGGRYEQYV.

The V and J genes are TRBV28 and TRBJ2-1; 11 bases fit TRBD2. Germline loops: CDR1 MDHEN, CDR2 SYDVKM. The CDR3 spans 16 residues. V trimming: 6 bases; J trimming: 7 bases; junction bases outside the gene matches: 11. In DNA form, the CDR3 reads TGTGCCAGCAGACCCGCTAGCGGGAGGCGACCAAATGAGCAGTTCTTC. Its translation: CASRPASGRRPNEQFF. Using reference TRBV28 and TRBJ2-1 for the parts outside the CDR3, the full variable domain is DVKVTQSSRYLVKRTGEKVFLECVQDMDHENMFWYRQDPGLGLRLIYFSYDVKMKEKGDIPEGYSVSREKKERFSLILESASTNQTSMYLCASRPASGRRPNEQFFGPGTRLTVL.

The CDR3 protein is CASRPWLFSGVYTGELFF. CDR3 nucleotide sequence: TGTGCCAGCAGGCCGTGGCTCTTTTCAGGGGTCTACACCGGGGAGCTGTTTTTT. The chain combines TRBV12-3 or TRBV12-4 with TRBJ2-2, with D maybe TRBD1 (6 bases). The V end lost 6 bases, the J end lost 3 bases, and 23 bases lay between the germline ends. The CDR3 runs 18 residues.

This clonotype was seen many times. The chain has TRBV12-3 or TRBV12-4 and TRBJ1-1, with TRBD1 matching over 9 bases. The CDR3 spans 13 residues. V shed 6 bases and J 11 bases; nucleotides not matched to a gene: 10. CDR3 sequence reads: CASSRGTGWVAFF. The CDR3 DNA sequence: TGTGCCAGCAGCCGAGGGACAGGGTGGGTGGCTTTCTTT.

This chain uses TRBV19 with TRBJ1-2, with D unresolved. V lost 5 bases and J lost 5, with 15 bases in between. Germline loops: CDR1 LNHDA, CDR2 SQIVND (reference sequence). CDR3 length: 14 residues. As DNA, the CDR3 is TGTGCCAGTAGTTCCTCGGGTCTATGGTATGGCTACACCTTC. As protein: CASSSSGLWYGYTF.

This clonotype was seen only a few times. The chain employs TRBV19 and TRBJ1-5; D possibly corresponds to TRBD1 (6 bases). V gave up 6 bases and J gave up 1 base, with 10 bases separating them. Germline V gene data show CDR1 as LNHDA and CDR2 as SQIVND (reference sequence). The CDR3 contains 14 residues. Here the CDR3 reads CASRDTGSNQPQHF. As DNA, the CDR3 is TGTGCCAGTAGGGACACAGGGAGCAATCAGCCCCAGCATTTT.

This sequence joins TRBV7-9 and TRBJ1-1; no firm D call. V lost 5 bases and J 5 bases, leaving 15 bases between the germline ends. There are 14 residues in the CDR3. Germline assignment: CDR1 SEHNR and CDR2 FQNEAQ (reference sequence). CDR3 coding DNA: TGTGCCAGCAGCGGTGAGAGTGGAGTAACTGAAGCTTTCTTT. This encodes CASSGESGVTEAFF.

This clonotype was picked up many times. J is TRBJ1-5 and V is TRBV12-3 or TRBV12-4; D is possibly TRBD1 (6 bases). The CDR3 has 14 residues. V lost 5 bases, J lost 6 bases, and 14 bases lay in between. The DNA for the CDR3 is TGTGCCAGCAGTAGCGGACAGTTGGGTCAGCCCCAGCATTTT. Translated: CASSSGQLGQPQHF.

This clonotype was seen a handful of times. The chain uses TRBV10-3 and TRBJ1-3; D perhaps matches TRBD1 (5 bases). Germline CDR1 ENHRY, CDR2 SYGVKD. The germline V and J ends were trimmed by 4 bases and 0 bases, with 10 bases remaining between them. The CDR3 has 15 amino acids. The DNA of the CDR3 is TGTGCCATCAGTGGGAGCGGGGCCTCTGGAAACACCATATATTTT. Protein product: CAISGSGASGNTIYF.

The gene calls are TRBV4-3 and TRBJ1-5; D remains unclear. The CDR3 sequence is 13 residues long. V was clipped by 4 bases and J by 6 bases, with 10 bases between them. Germline V CDR1 and CDR2: LGHNA, YSLEER. In DNA form, the CDR3 reads TGCGCCAGCAGCCCAGTCTTAGGTCAGCCCCAGCATTTT. Amino acid sequence: CASSPVLGQPQHF.

A few counts support this clonotype. This chain connects TRBV6-2 or TRBV6-3 to TRBJ2-1; the match to TRBD2 covers 7 bases. This CDR3 spans 14 amino acids. V lost 5 bases to trimming and J lost 7 bases; unmatched junction nucleotides: 8. Germline V gene sequence: CDR1 MNHEY, CDR2 SVGEGT. The CDR3 loop is CASSLGGSINEQFF. As DNA, the CDR3 is TGTGCCAGCAGTCTGGGCGGGAGCATTAATGAGCAGTTCTTC.

CDR3 sequence: CSPNVPGGTEAFF. Written as DNA, the CDR3 is TGCAGTCCGAACGTACCAGGGGGCACTGAAGCTTTCTTT. The J gene is TRBJ1-1, the V gene TRBV20-1, with 7 bases matching TRBD1. The length of the CDR3 is 13 residues. Germline V gene lookup returns CDR1 DFQATT and CDR2 SNEGSKA (reference sequence). Trimming took 8 bases from V and 4 from J; bases not matched to a gene: 10.

This clonotype appeared a few times. The V gene is TRBV15, the J gene TRBJ2-5; 8 nucleotides align to TRBD2. Germline V gene sequence: CDR1 LNHNV, CDR2 YYDKDF (reference sequence). This CDR3 contains 16 residues. V shed 1 base and J 1 base; nucleotides not matched to a gene: 5. The chain's CDR3 is CATSRVSGLAQETQYF. CDR3 bases: TGTGCCACCAGCAGAGTTTCCGGACTAGCCCAAGAGACCCAGTACTTC.

This clonotype showed up just a few times. The CDR3 DNA is TGTGCCACCACGCCGGGACAGGGACCTAATCAGCCCCAGCATTTT. It yields the protein CATTPGQGPNQPQHF. The chain couples TRBV19 to TRBJ1-5, with TRBD1 matching 9 bases. J lost 4 bases, V lost 10 bases, and 11 bases had no gene match. From germline, CDR1 is LNHDA and CDR2 SQIVND (reference sequence). The CDR3 runs to 15 residues.

This clonotype was seen a handful of times. This rearrangement joins TRBV24-1 to TRBJ1-3, with D hard to call. This CDR3 spans 14 amino acids. Between the trimmed V and J ends, which lost 2 bases and 0 bases, there was a span of 4 bases. Germline CDR1 KGHDR, CDR2 SFDVKD. The chain's CDR3 is CATSDSRSGNTIYF. The CDR3 DNA reads TGTGCCACCAGTGATTCCCGCTCTGGAAACACCATATATTTT.